A single sample gave rise to the 13 T cell receptor beta chains below, sequenced in a study of T cells expressing NK-cell markers. Following a re-call of the 5' RACE reads, TCRdb has one entry per CDR3 protein and lacks DNA. The table for this sample gives around 100,000 distinct CDR3 sequences. The sample was blood T cells: a sorted CD56 or NKG2C T cell subset, CD4+ or CD8+ T cells, or bulk PBMC T cells (not recorded which). The receptor source for this set is a woman between 18 and 70 years old in good health.

The J gene is TRBJ2-1, the V gene TRBV7-8; TCRdb lists TRBD1, though no DNA is available to test this call. The CDR3 runs to 13 residues. CDR1 is SGHVS, CDR2 FQNEAQ, per germline. CDR3 protein: CASSLGAANEQFF.

The chain carries TRBV12-5 and TRBJ2-1; there is no DNA to check the TCRdb D call of TRBD2. Germline V gene data show CDR1 as LGHNT and CDR2 as FRNRAP. The CDR3 totals 15 residues. The CDR3 protein is CASGLFLAGLNEQFF.

The genes are TRBV12-3 or TRBV12-4 and TRBJ2-5; TCRdb's D call, TRBD2, is unchecked because there is no DNA. The CDR3 spans 15 residues. Here the CDR3 reads CASNPSGRWKETQYF.

The rearrangement joins TRBV4-3 to TRBJ2-2; without DNA, the TCRdb call of TRBD2 cannot be checked. From germline, CDR1 is LGHNA and CDR2 YSLEER. This CDR3 comprises 15 residues. The CDR3 sequence is CASSQETSGTGELFF.

The V call is TRBV30, the J call TRBJ2-7; with no DNA, the TCRdb D assignment of TRBD1 cannot be verified. The CDR3 length is 13 residues. CDR1 is GTSNPN and CDR2 is SVGIG in the germline V gene (reference sequence). This CDR3 is CAWSPGGGYEQYF.

V is TRBV11-2 and J is TRBJ2-3; TCRdb returns TRBD2, unconfirmable since there is no DNA. Germline V gene sequence: CDR1 SGHAT, CDR2 FQNNGV. The CDR3 consists of 21 residues. CDR3 in amino acids: CASSLPQAKRGGGLRGDTQYF.

The chain combines TRBV6-1 with TRBJ1-1. The CDR3 is 14 residues long. From germline, CDR1 is MNHNS and CDR2 SASEGT. The CDR3 spells CASSLGGGRTEAFF.

The gene calls are TRBV11-2 and TRBJ2-7; TCRdb names TRBD2, which stays unverified in the absence of DNA. CDR1 is SGHAT and CDR2 is FQNNGV in the germline V gene. The CDR3 runs 14 residues. CDR3 in amino acids: CASSSTGLAYEQYF.

V gene TRBV4-2 combines with J gene TRBJ2-3. Per germline, CDR1 LGHNA and CDR2 YNFKEQ. The CDR3 has 16 amino acids. The CDR3 spells CASSQDSRGTTDTQYF.

The chain uses TRBV20-1 and TRBJ1-2; the D gene TCRdb calls, TRBD1, cannot be checked with no DNA. The CDR3 spans 15 residues. Per germline, CDR1 DFQATT and CDR2 SNEGSKA (reference sequence). The CDR3 is CSARPKTGAAYGYTF.

The chain uses TRBV19 and TRBJ2-2. The CDR3 covers 11 residues. Germline V gives CDR1 LNHDA, CDR2 SQIVND (reference sequence). This CDR3 reads CASSGVGELFF.

The rearrangement uses TRBV29-1 and TRBJ2-2; TCRdb calls TRBD1, which cannot be checked without DNA. Germline lookup yields CDR1 SQVTM and CDR2 ANQGSEA. There are 16 residues in the CDR3. CDR3 sequence: CSGTEGGGANTGVLFF.

CDR3 loop: CASSLYTYNEQFF. This chain joins TRBV7-3 and TRBJ2-1. This CDR3 contains 13 residues. Looked up from germline, CDR1 is SGHTA and CDR2 is FQGTGA.